The rows below give T cell receptor beta chains drawn from one sample of a study of CD8+CD57+ T cells in acquired aplastic anemia. One entry per CDR3 protein results from TCRdb running MiXCR on the reads. The sample consists of around 400,000 distinct CDR3 sequences, 55% to 70% of them appearing once. The sample consisted of sorted CD4+, CD8+, or CD8+CD57+ T cells (not recorded which) from PBMCs. The receptors here all came from a human donor in good health, serving as a control. Both conserved end residues are part of each CDR3. Each record gives: CDR3 protein, V gene, J gene, CDR3 length.

CDR3: CASSTGREGHGANVLTF; V: TRBV16; J: TRBJ2-6; length: 17
CDR3: CASSTPERGRGEQYFELFF; V: TRBV19; J: TRBJ2-2; length: 19
CDR3: CSVRKSSGITDTQYF; V: TRBV29-1; J: TRBJ2-3; length: 15
CDR3: CAISRAGDMEAFF; V: TRBV10-3; J: TRBJ1-1; length: 13
CDR3: CASSPQGIPEAFF; V: TRBV11-1; J: TRBJ1-1; length: 13
CDR3: CASSPTTSRVHTEQFF; V: TRBV9; J: TRBJ2-1; length: 16
CDR3: CASTSTYGGYLLAFF; V: TRBV3-1; J: TRBJ1-1; length: 15
CDR3: CASSPQRTGFSPLHF; V: TRBV7-2; J: TRBJ1-6; length: 15
CDR3: CASRFFENQPQHF; V: TRBV6-2/TRBV6-3; J: TRBJ1-5; length: 13
CDR3: CRPDRGGTEAFF; V: TRBV20-1; J: TRBJ1-1; length: 12
CDR3: CASSIGRGGSANEQFF; V: TRBV7-2; J: TRBJ2-1; length: 16
CDR3: CASSGGAGTGAYEQYF; V: TRBV14; J: TRBJ2-7; length: 16
CDR3: CSVKRLPPTDTQYF; V: TRBV20-1; J: TRBJ2-3; length: 14
CDR3: CASRHTGSYEQYF; V: TRBV4-2; J: TRBJ2-7; length: 13
CDR3: CASSLATDRAFGSPLHF; V: TRBV5-4; J: TRBJ1-6; length: 17
CDR3: CSVTGGGGTQYF; V: TRBV29-1; J: TRBJ2-5; length: 12
CDR3: CASSLEGDNQPQHF; V: TRBV7-3; J: TRBJ1-5; length: 14
CDR3: CASNAPGGGYTF; V: TRBV28; J: TRBJ1-2; length: 12
CDR3: CASSLTPVGTVKYPLHF; V: TRBV11-2; J: TRBJ1-6; length: 17
CDR3: CASSVQGGEENTQFF; V: TRBV9; J: TRBJ2-1; length: 15
CDR3: CASSLTGGTNYGYTF; V: TRBV7-9; J: TRBJ1-2; length: 15